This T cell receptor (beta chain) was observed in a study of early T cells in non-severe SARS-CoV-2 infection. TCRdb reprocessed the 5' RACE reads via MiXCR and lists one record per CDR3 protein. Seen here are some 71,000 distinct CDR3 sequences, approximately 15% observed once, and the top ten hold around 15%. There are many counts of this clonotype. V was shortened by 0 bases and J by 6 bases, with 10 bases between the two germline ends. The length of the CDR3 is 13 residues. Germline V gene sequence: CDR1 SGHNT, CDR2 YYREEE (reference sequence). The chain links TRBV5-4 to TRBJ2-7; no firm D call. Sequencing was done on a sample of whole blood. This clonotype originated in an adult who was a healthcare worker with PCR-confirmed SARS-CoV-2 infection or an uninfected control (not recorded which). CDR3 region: CASSLDPAGEQYF. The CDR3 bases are TGTGCCAGCAGCTTGGATCCAGCAGGCGAGCAGTACTTC.